What follows are 20 T cell receptor beta chains derived from one specimen sequenced in a study of blood T cell repertoires in COVID-19 (dated by TCRdb to the early 2020s). The library relied on the immunoSEQ multiplex PCR assay. This immuneACCESS table, as held by TCRdb, lists in-frame sequences with V and J called but not all clones. Of the missing ones, under half trace to an unresolved V gene in checked studies; the others have no known cause. A total of about 69,000 clones appear in this sample, 85% of them only once. Of the sample, around 2.9% falls within the top ten clones. The sequenced sample was peripheral blood. All receptors derive from a man older than 75 with acute or convalescent COVID-19.

This chain links TRBV11-2 with TRBJ2-7; tentatively, D is TRBD2 (6 bases). The germline CDR1 and CDR2 sequences are SGHAT and FQNNGV. V gave up 1 base and J gave up 6 bases, with 19 bases separating them. The CDR3 spans 16 residues. The CDR3 sequence is CASSLVTPGADREQYF. The DNA for the CDR3 is TGTGCCAGCAGCTTAGTTACCCCGGGAGCGGACCGCGAGCAGTACTTC.

The gene calls are TRBV5-1 and TRBJ1-1; the match to TRBD1 covers 7 bases. This CDR3 has 15 amino acids. The J segment lost 0 bases and the V segment lost 4 bases, leaving 6 bases of the junction unmatched. Germline-derived CDR1 and CDR2 are SGHRS and YFSETQ. The CDR3 protein is CASSRGQTMNTEAFF. The CDR3 bases are TGCGCCAGCAGCAGGGGACAGACCATGAACACTGAAGCTTTCTTT.

V and J are TRBV9 and TRBJ2-5, with 8 bases that match TRBD2. The CDR3 has 18 amino acids. The germline V gene has CDR1 SGDLS and CDR2 YYNGEE. Trimming cost V 2 bases and J 9 bases; bases outside gene matches: 21. CDR3 amino acids: CASSVGPSPLAATEAQYF. The CDR3 nucleotides are TGTGCCAGCAGCGTCGGCCCCTCGCCACTAGCGGCCACGGAGGCCCAGTACTTC.

The chain uses TRBV30 and TRBJ2-2; D remains unclear. Deletions cut 3 bases from V and 8 bases from J, with 10 bases between. The V gene's germline CDR1 is GTSNPN and CDR2 SVGIG (reference sequence). The CDR3 covers 12 residues. For the CDR3, the DNA is TGTGCCTGGAGGTACATCAGAGGGGAGCTGTTTTTT. Translation gives CAWRYIRGELFF.

V gene TRBV4-3 combines with J gene TRBJ1-1; D is undetermined. V shed 1 base and J shed 1 base, with 7 bases lying between them. Germline CDR1 reads LGHNA; CDR2 reads YSLEER. The CDR3 extends over 14 amino acids. As DNA, the CDR3 is TGCGCCAGCAGCCAAGCCCCGGGGAACACTGAAGCTTTCTTT. Translating it yields CASSQAPGNTEAFF.

A few counts support this clone. The chain has TRBV5-1 and TRBJ1-1; D is possibly TRBD1 (5 bases). CDR1 is SGHRS and CDR2 is YFSETQ in the germline V gene. V shed 6 bases and J shed 6 bases, with 18 bases lying between them. The CDR3 consists of 14 residues. DNA of the CDR3: TGCGCCAGCACCGGACCCGGGGGAGTAGCTGAAGCTTTCTTT. It specifies CASTGPGGVAEAFF.

This clone was seen a single time. The J gene is TRBJ2-1, the V gene TRBV10-3; 8 nucleotides match TRBD2. V lost 2 bases, J lost 6 bases, and 6 bases stayed unmatched. Germline CDR1 and CDR2: ENHRY and SYGVKD. The CDR3 sequence is 15 residues long. Here the CDR3 DNA reads TGTGCCATCAGTGAGAGGCGGGAGGATCTCAATGAGCAGTTCTTC. Amino acids: CAISERREDLNEQFF.

The chain joins TRBV5-1 to TRBJ2-7, with 12 positions matching TRBD2. The CDR3 spans 20 residues. Per the germline V gene, CDR1 is SGHRS and CDR2 is YFSETQ. After removal of 1 base from V and 1 base from J, the junction contained 15 bases not matched to a gene. The CDR3 bases are TGCGCCAGCAGCTTGTCCACCGGGACAGGTGGACTAGCGGGGTCCTACGAGCAGTACTTC. This encodes CASSLSTGTGGLAGSYEQYF.

About this clone itself: Other nucleotide sequences from this sample produce the same CDR3. The genes are TRBV3-1 (or the pseudogene TRBV3-2) and TRBJ2-7; 10 bases match TRBD1. CDR3 size: 15 residues. After removal of 4 bases from V and 2 bases from J, the junction contained 5 bases not matched to a gene. Germline assignment: CDR1 LGHDT and CDR2 YNNKEL (reference sequence). CDR3 coding DNA: TGTGCCAGCAGCCCTAGGGACAGGGGCACCTACGAGCAGTACTTC. It is translated as CASSPRDRGTYEQYF.

The CDR3 nucleotides are TGTGCCACCAGTGATTATCGAGCAGGGGGCAATGAGCAGTTCTTC. Protein product: CATSDYRAGGNEQFF. The gene calls are TRBV24-1 and TRBJ2-1, with 7 nucleotides matching TRBD1. This CDR3 has 15 amino acids. Germline trimming cut 2 bases from V and 6 bases from J; bases unmatched to any gene: 6. Germline V gene lookup returns CDR1 KGHDR and CDR2 SFDVKD.

The chain uses TRBV11-3 and TRBJ1-6; 7 nucleotides align to TRBD1. Germline-derived CDR1 and CDR2 are SGHNT and YENEEA. CDR3 length: 13 amino acids. V trimming: 2 bases; J trimming: 13 bases; junction bases outside the gene matches: 5. CDR3 DNA: TGTGCCAGCAGCTTAAACACAGGGGCTCCCCTCCACTTT. The encoded protein is CASSLNTGAPLHF.

This rearrangement joins TRBV4-3 to TRBJ2-7, with D hard to call. V lost 1 base to trimming and J lost 2 bases, with 12 bases between them. CDR1 is LGHNA, CDR2 YSLEER, per germline. The CDR3 is made up of 15 amino acids. CDR3: CASSQVTEAPYEQYF. In DNA form, the CDR3 reads TGCGCCAGCAGCCAAGTCACTGAGGCCCCCTACGAGCAGTACTTC.

The gene calls are TRBV12-5 and TRBJ2-1; 8 bases map to TRBD1. V shed 2 bases, J shed 9 bases, and the junction held 3 bases outside the gene matches. The CDR3 has 13 amino acids. Germline loops: CDR1 LGHNT, CDR2 FRNRAP. The CDR3 region is CASGLRQGTEQFF. CDR3 in DNA: TGTGCTAGTGGTTTGAGACAGGGGACTGAGCAGTTCTTC.

The chain couples TRBV6-4 to TRBJ1-4; unclear D gene. V lost 5 bases to trimming and J lost 4 bases, with 8 bases between them. CDR3 length: 13 residues. Germline V CDR1 and CDR2: MRHNA, SNTAGT. The CDR3 DNA sequence: TGTGCCAGCAGTCCCTACCGTAATGAAAAACTGTTTTTT. As protein: CASSPYRNEKLFF.

The chain has TRBV4-2 and TRBJ2-2; 14 bases agree with TRBD2. The junction had 11 bases not matched to a gene; V was cut back by 7 bases and J by 1 base. CDR3 length: 19 amino acids. CDR1 is LGHNA and CDR2 is YNFKEQ in the germline V gene. The CDR3 sequence is CASTQGTSGSRMNTGELFF. CDR3 coding DNA: TGTGCCAGCACCCAGGGGACTAGCGGGAGCCGAATGAACACCGGGGAGCTGTTTTTT.

This chain connects TRBV30 to TRBJ1-2, with TRBD1 matching 7 bases. Looked up from germline, CDR1 is GTSNPN and CDR2 is SVGIG (reference sequence). CDR3 length: 14 residues. V trimming: 7 bases; J trimming: 6 bases; junction bases outside the gene matches: 14. In nucleotides, the CDR3 is TGTGCCTTGATTAAAGGTGACAGGGCCCATGGCTACACCTTC. Translation: CALIKGDRAHGYTF.

V is TRBV11-3 and J is TRBJ1-1; TRBD1 matches 7 bases. CDR3 size: 15 residues. V lost 5 bases to trimming and J lost 0 bases; unmatched junction nucleotides: 6. CDR1 is SGHNT, CDR2 YENEEA, per germline. CDR3: CASSLAGQLNTEAFF. DNA of the CDR3: TGTGCCAGCAGCCTAGCGGGACAGCTGAACACTGAAGCTTTCTTT.

The gene calls are TRBV4-2 and TRBJ1-2; maybe TRBD1 (5 bases). The V and J ends lost 0 bases and 8 bases respectively, with 13 bases between them. CDR1 and CDR2 (germline): LGHNA, YNFKEQ. The CDR3 is 14 residues long. CDR3 protein: CASSQDRGARGYTF. DNA of the CDR3: TGTGCCAGCAGCCAAGACCGCGGGGCGCGCGGCTACACCTTC.

The CDR3 sequence: CASSEDRVRGNTIYF. DNA for the CDR3: TGTGCCAGCAGTGAGGACAGGGTGAGGGGAAACACCATATATTTT. The chain carries TRBV28 and TRBJ1-3; TRBD1 matches 8 bases. Per germline, CDR1 MDHEN and CDR2 SYDVKM. Germline trimming cut 5 bases from V and 4 bases from J; bases unmatched to any gene: 7. This CDR3 is 15 amino acids long.

J is TRBJ2-6 and V is TRBV2, with D perhaps matching TRBD1 (5 bases). Germline CDR1 reads SNHLY; CDR2 reads FYNNEI. The CDR3 loop spans 16 amino acids. V was shortened by 3 bases and J by 0 bases, with 9 bases between the two germline ends. The CDR3 region has the DNA TGTGCCAGCAGTGATGGGGCCTACTCTGGGGCCAACGTCCTGACTTTC. Its translation: CASSDGAYSGANVLTF.